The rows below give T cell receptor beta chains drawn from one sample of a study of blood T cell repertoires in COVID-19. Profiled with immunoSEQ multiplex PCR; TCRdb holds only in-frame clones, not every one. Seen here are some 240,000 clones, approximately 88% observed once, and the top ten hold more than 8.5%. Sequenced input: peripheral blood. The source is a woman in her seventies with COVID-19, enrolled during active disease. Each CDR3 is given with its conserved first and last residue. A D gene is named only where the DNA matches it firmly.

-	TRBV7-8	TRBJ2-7	TGTGCCAGCAGCTCAAGACAGGGAGGTACCTACGAGCAGTACTTC	CASSSRQGGTYEQYF
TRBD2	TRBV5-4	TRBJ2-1	TGTGCCAGCAGCCTAGGGCTAGCGGGAGGGCGCTCTCCCTACAATGAGCAGTTCTTC	CASSLGLAGGRSPYNEQFF
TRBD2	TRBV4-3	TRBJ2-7	TGCGCCAGCAGCTCTAGCGGGAGGGCCTACGAGCAGTACTTC	CASSSSGRAYEQYF
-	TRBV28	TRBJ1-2	TGTGCCAGCAGTTCTACCCGGGGGGGCTACACCTTC	CASSSTRGGYTF
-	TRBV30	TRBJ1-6	TGTGCCTGCGGACATTATAATTCACCCCTCCACTTT	CACGHYNSPLHF
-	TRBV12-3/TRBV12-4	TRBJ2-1	TGTGCCAGCAGGTTTATCGGCAATGAGCAGTTCTTC	CASRFIGNEQFF
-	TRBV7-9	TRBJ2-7	TGTGCCAGCAGCCAACAATCCTACGAGCAGTACTTC	CASSQQSYEQYF
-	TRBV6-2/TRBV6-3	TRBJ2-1	TGTGCCAGCAGTTCCCGGGACTGGGAAAATGAGCAGTTCTTC	CASSSRDWENEQFF
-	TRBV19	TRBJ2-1	TGTGCCAGTAGTATCGGGACTCCTTCCTACAATGAGCAGTTCTTC	CASSIGTPSYNEQFF
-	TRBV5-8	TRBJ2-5	TGTGCCAGCGCTCTCCTAGTCCAGACCCAGTACTTC	CASALLVQTQYF
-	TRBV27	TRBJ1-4	TGTGCCAGCAGTTTATACAGAAATAATGAAAAACTGTTTTTT	CASSLYRNNEKLFF
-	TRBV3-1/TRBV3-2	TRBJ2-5	TGTGCCAGCAGCCAAGCGGGAGAGACCCAGTACTTC	CASSQAGETQYF
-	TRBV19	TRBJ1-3	TGTGCCAGTCCTACTCATCGCTCTGGAAACACCATATATTTT	CASPTHRSGNTIYF
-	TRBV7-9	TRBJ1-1	TGTGCCAGCACTCCGCTAGGCTTCCACATGAACACTGAAGCTTTCTTT	CASTPLGFHMNTEAFF
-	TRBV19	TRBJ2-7	TGTGCCAGTAGTATATCCAGGGGATCCTACGAGCAGTACTTC	CASSISRGSYEQYF
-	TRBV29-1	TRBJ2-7	TGCAGCGTTGAAGGGGGCCACTACGAGCAGTACTTC	CSVEGGHYEQYF
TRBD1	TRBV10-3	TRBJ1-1	TGTGCCATCAGTGAATCGATACAGGGGGGGCAATCCGAAGCTTTCTTT	CAISESIQGGQSEAFF
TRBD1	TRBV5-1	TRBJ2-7	TGCGCCAGCAGTGGGACAGGGGGCTCCTACGAGCAGTACTTC	CASSGTGGSYEQYF
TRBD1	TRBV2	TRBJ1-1	TGTGCCAGCAGGGCGGGACAGTCGGCTTTCTTT	CASRAGQSAFF
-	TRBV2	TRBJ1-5	TGTGCCAGCAGCCGGGAGAGCAATCAGCCCCAGCATTTT	CASSRESNQPQHF
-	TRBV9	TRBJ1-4	TGTGCCAGCAGCGTAGGAGGTCAGGGATGGGAAAAACTGTTTTTT	CASSVGGQGWEKLFF
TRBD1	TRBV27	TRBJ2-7	TGTGCCAGCAGTTTGTCTACCGGGACAGGGGCCTACGAGCAGTACTTC	CASSLSTGTGAYEQYF
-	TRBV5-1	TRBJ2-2	TGCGCCAGCAGCTTGGTTCTAGCGAGAAACACCGGGGAGCTGTTTTTT	CASSLVLARNTGELFF
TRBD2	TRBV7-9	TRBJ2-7	TGTGCCAGCAGCTCCGGGACTAGCGGGGTCACGCAGTACTTC	CASSSGTSGVTQYF
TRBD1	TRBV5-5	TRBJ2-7	TGTGCCAGCAGCCCGACAGGGGGCTGGTACGAGCAGTACTTC	CASSPTGGWYEQYF
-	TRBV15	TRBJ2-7	TGTGCCACCAGCAGAGATCCGTCCCCGGGAAAACTGGTATGGAGTTACTACGAGCAGTACTTC	CATSRDPSPGKLVWSYYEQYF
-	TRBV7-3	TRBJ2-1	TGTGCCAGCAGCTTAAACCTCCAGCGGGCGGGTAATGAGCAGTTCTTC	CASSLNLQRAGNEQFF
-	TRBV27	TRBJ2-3	TGTGCCAGCAGTTTATGGCGGACTAGCACAGATACGCAGTATTTT	CASSLWRTSTDTQYF